This TCR beta chain was recorded in a study of blood T cell repertoires in COVID-19. Study background: Researchers got acute and convalescent COVID-19 samples from the United States, Italy and Spain.

Germline V CDR1 and CDR2: SGHVS, FNYEAQ. V lost 3 bases and J lost 0; bases outside the gene matches: 6. This CDR3 contains 18 residues. This clone was counted once. Sequenced by immunoSEQ multiplex PCR; TCRdb stores in-frame clones only, minus some. In the table there are a few hundred thousand clones, roughly 84% of which are singletons. The rearrangement joins TRBV7-6 to TRBJ2-1; TRBD2 aligns across 12 bases. The TCR sequence derives from a woman aged 40 to 50 who had recovered from COVID-19. The sequenced sample consisted of peripheral blood. The CDR3 spells CASSLASGGAGSYNEQFF. The CDR3 region has the DNA TGTGCCAGCAGCTTGGCTAGCGGGGGGGCCGGCTCCTACAATGAGCAGTTCTTC. Drawing the rest from reference TRBV7-6 and TRBJ2-1, the complete variable domain is GAGVSQSPRYKVTKRGQDVALRCDPISGHVSLYWYRQALGQGPEFLTYFNYEAQQDKSGLPNDRFSAERPEGSISTLTIQRTEQRDSAMYRCASSLASGGAGSYNEQFFGPGTRLTVL.